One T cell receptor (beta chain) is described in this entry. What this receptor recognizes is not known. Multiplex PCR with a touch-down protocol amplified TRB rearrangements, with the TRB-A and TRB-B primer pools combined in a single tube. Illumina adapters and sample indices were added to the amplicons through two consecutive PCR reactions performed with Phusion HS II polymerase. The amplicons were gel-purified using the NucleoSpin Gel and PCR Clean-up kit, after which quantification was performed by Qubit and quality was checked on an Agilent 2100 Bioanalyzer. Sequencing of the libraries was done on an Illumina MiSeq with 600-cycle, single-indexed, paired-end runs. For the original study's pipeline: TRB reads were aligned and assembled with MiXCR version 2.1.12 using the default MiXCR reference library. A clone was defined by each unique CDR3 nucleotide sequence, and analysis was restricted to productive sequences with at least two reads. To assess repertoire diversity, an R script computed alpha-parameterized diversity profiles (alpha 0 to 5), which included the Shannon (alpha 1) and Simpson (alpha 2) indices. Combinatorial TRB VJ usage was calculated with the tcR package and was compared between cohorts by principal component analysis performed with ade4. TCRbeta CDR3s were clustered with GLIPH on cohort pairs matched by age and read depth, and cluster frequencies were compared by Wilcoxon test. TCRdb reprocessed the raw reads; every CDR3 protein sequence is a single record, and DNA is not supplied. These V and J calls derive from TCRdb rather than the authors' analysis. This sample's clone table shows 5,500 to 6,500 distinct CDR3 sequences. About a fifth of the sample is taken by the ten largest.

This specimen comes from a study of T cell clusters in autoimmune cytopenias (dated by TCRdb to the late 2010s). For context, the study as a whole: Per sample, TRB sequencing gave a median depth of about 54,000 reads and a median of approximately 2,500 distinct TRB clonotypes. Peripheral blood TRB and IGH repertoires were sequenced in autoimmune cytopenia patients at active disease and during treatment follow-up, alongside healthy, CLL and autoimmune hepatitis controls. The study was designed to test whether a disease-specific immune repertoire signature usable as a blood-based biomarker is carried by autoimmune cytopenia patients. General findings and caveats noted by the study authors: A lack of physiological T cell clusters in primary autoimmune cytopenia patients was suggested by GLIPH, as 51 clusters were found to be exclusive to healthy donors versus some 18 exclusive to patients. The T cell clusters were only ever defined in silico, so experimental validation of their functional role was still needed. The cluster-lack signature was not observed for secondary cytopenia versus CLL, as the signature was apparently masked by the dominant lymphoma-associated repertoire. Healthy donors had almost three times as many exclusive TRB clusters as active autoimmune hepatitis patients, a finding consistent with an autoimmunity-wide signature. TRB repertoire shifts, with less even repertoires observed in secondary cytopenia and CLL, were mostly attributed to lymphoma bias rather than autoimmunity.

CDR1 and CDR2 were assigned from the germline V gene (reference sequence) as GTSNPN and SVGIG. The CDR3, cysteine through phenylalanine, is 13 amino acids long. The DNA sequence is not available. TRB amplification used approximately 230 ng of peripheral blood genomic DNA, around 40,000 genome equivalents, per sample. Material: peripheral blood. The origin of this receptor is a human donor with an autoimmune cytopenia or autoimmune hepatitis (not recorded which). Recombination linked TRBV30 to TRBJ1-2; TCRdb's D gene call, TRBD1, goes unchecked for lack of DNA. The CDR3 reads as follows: CAWSVGGDNGYTF.